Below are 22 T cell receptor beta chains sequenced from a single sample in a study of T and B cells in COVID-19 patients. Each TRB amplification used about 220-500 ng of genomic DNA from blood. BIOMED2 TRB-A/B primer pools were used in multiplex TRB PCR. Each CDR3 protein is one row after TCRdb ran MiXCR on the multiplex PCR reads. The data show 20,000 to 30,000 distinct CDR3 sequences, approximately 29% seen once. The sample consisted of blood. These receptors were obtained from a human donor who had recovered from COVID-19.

CDR3: CATSPGGGPGNEQFF. The CDR3 nucleotides read TGTGCCACCAGCCCGGGGGGAGGTCCTGGCAATGAGCAGTTCTTC. The chain is built from TRBV15 and TRBJ2-1; 7 bases are shared with TRBD2. Germline CDR1 and CDR2: LNHNV and YYDKDF (reference sequence). The CDR3 has 15 residues. With 5 bases clipped from V and 6 bases from J, the junction kept 10 bases outside the gene matches.

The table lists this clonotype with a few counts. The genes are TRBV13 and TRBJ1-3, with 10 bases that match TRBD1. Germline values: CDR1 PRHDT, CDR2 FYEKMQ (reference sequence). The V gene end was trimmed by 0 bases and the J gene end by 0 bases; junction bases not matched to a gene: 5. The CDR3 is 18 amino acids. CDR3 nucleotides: TGTGCCAGCAGCTTAGGCTGGGGACAGGGGTTCTCTGGAAACACCATATATTTT. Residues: CASSLGWGQGFSGNTIYF.

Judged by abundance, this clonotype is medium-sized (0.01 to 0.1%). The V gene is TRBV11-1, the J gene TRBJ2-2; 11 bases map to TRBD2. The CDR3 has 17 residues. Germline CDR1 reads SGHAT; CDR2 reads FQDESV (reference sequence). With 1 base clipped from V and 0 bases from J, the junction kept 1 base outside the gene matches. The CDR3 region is CASSLGGLAANTGELFF. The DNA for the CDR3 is TGTGCCAGCAGCTTAGGGGGACTAGCGGCGAACACCGGGGAGCTGTTTTTT.

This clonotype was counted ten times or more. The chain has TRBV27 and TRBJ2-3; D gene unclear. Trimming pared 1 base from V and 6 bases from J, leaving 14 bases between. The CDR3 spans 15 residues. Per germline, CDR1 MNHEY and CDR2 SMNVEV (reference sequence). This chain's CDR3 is CASSLLLAGADTQYF. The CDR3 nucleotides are TGTGCCAGCAGTTTATTACTCGCAGGTGCCGATACGCAGTATTTT.

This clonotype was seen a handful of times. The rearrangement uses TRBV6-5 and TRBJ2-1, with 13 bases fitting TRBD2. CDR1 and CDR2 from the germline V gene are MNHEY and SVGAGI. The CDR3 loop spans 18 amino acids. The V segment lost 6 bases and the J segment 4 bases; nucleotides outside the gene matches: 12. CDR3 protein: CASSSGLAGARSYNEQFF. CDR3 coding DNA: TGTGCCAGCAGCTCCGGACTAGCGGGAGCTCGGTCTTACAATGAGCAGTTCTTC.

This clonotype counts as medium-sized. As DNA, the CDR3 is TGTGCCAGTAGTCCAGCGACAGGGAGACCTTACAATGAGCAGTTCTTC. As protein: CASSPATGRPYNEQFF. The rearrangement joins TRBV19 to TRBJ2-1; 7 bases are a match to TRBD1. There are 16 residues in the CDR3. The ends lost 5 bases at V and 4 bases at J; junction bases unmatched: 11. In germline, CDR1 is LNHDA, CDR2 SQIVND (reference sequence). Supplemented by reference TRBV19 and TRBJ2-1, the full variable domain reads DGGITQSPKYLFRKEGQNVTLSCEQNLNHDAMYWYRQDPGQGLRLIYYSQIVNDFQKGDIAEGYSVSREKKESFPLTVTSAQKNPTAFYLCASSPATGRPYNEQFFGPGTRLTVL.

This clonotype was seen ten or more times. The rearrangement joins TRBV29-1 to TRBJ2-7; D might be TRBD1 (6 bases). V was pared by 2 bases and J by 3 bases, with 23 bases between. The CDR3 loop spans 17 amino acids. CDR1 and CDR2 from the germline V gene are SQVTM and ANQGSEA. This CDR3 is CSVEIRGYRDKNYEQYF. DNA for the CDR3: TGCAGCGTTGAAATTCGGGGCTATCGGGACAAGAACTACGAGCAGTACTTC.

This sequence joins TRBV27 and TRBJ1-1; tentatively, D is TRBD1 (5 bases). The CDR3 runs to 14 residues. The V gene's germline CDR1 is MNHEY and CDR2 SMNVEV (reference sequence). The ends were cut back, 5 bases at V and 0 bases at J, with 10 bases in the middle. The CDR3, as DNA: TGTGCCAGCAGTCTGATAGGGGTGAACACTGAAGCTTTCTTT. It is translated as CASSLIGVNTEAFF.

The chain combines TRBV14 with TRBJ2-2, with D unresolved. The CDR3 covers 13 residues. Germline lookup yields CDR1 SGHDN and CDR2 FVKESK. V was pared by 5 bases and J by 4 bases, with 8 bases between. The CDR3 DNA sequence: TGTGCCAGCAGCAAGTCCCTCACCGGGGAGCTGTTTTTT. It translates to CASSKSLTGELFF.

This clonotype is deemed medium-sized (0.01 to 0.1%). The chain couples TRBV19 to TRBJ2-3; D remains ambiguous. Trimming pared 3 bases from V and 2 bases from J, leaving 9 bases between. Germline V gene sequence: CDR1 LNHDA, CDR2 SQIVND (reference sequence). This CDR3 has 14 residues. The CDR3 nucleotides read TGTGCCAGTAGTATGAGACCTTTCACAGATACGCAGTATTTT. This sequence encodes CASSMRPFTDTQYF.

DNA of the CDR3: TGTGCCATCAGTGAGAATCAAGAGACCCAGTACTTC. Translation: CAISENQETQYF. This sequence joins TRBV10-3 and TRBJ2-5; D is ambiguous. Trimming removed 2 bases at V and 2 bases at J, with 3 bases between. The V gene's germline CDR1 is ENHRY and CDR2 SYGVKD. This CDR3 contains 12 residues.

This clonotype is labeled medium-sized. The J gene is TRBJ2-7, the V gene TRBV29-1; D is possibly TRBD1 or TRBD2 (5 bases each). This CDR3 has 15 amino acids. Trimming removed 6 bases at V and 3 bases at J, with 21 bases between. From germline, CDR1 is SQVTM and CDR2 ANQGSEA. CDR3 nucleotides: TGCAGCGTCCCACCGAACGGGGACGAGGACTACGAGCAGTACTTC. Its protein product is CSVPPNGDEDYEQYF.

CDR3 in DNA: TGTGCCAGCAGTTACTCGACAGATCCCCATCAGCCCCAGCATTTT. This sequence encodes CASSYSTDPHQPQHF. This chain uses TRBV6-2 or TRBV6-3 with TRBJ1-5; weak D call: TRBD1 (5 bases). The CDR3 consists of 15 residues. With 0 bases removed from V and 5 bases from J, the gap between germline ends came to 11 bases. Per germline, CDR1 MNHEY and CDR2 SVGEGT.

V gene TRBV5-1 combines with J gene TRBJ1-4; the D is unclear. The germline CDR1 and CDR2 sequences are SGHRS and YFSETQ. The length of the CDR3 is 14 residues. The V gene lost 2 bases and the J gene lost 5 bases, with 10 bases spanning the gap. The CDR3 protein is CASSFLATNEKLFF. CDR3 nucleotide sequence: TGCGCCAGCAGCTTCCTCGCCACGAATGAAAAACTGTTTTTT.

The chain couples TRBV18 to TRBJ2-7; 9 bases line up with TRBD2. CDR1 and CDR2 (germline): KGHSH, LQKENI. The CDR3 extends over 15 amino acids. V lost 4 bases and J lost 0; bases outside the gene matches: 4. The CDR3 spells CASSQTSGGSYEQYF. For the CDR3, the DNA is TGTGCCAGCTCACAGACTAGCGGAGGCTCCTACGAGCAGTACTTC.

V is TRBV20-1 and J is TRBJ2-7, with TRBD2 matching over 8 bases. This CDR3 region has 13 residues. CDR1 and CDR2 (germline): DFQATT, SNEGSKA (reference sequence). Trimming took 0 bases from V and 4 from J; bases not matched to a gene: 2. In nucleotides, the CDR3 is TGCAGTGCTAGAGATCCGGGGGGGTACGAGCAGTACTTC. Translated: CSARDPGGYEQYF.

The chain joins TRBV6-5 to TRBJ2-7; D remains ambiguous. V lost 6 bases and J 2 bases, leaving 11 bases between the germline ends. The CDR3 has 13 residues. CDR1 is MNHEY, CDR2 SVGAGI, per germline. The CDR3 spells CASSLGKTYEQYF. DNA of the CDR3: TGTGCCAGCAGCTTAGGAAAGACCTACGAGCAGTACTTC.

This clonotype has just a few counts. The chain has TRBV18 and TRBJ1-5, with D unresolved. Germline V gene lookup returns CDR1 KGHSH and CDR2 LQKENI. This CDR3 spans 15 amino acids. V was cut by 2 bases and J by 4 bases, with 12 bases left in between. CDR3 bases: TGTGCCAGCTCACCAGGAACAAACACGAATCAGCCCCAGCATTTT. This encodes CASSPGTNTNQPQHF.

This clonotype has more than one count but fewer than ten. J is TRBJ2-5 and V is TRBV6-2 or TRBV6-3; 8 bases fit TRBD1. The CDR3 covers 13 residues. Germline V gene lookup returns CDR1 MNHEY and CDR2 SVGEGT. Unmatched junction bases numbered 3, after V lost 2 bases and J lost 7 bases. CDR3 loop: CASSYQQGGTQYF. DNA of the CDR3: TGTGCCAGCAGTTACCAACAGGGGGGGACCCAGTACTTC.

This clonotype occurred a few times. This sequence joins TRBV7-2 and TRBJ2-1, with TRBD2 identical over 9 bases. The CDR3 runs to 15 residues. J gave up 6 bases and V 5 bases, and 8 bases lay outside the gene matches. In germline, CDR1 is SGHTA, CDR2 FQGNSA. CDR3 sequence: CASSERAGGLNEQFF. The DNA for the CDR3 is TGTGCCAGCAGCGAAAGGGCGGGGGGGCTCAATGAGCAGTTCTTC.

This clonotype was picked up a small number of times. The CDR3 coding sequence is TGTGCCAGCAGTTACTTGTACGAGCAGTACTTC. Protein: CASSYLYEQYF. The chain couples TRBV6-2 or TRBV6-3 to TRBJ2-7; D remains unclear. The CDR3 runs 11 residues. Trimming removed 1 base from V and 4 bases from J, with 2 bases in between. Germline loops: CDR1 MNHEY, CDR2 SVGEGT.

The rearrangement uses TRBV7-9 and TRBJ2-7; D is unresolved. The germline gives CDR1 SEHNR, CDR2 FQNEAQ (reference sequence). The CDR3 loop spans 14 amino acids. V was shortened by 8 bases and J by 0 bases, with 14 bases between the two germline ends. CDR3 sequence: CASLRSSSSYEQYF. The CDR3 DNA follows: TGTGCCAGCCTCCGGAGCAGTAGCTCCTACGAGCAGTACTTC. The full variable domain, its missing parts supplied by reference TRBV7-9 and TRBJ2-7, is DTGVSQNPRHKITKRGQNVTFRCDPISEHNRLYWYRQTLGQGPEFLTYFQNEAQLEKSRLLSDRFSAERPKGSFSTLEIQRTEQGDSAMYLCASLRSSSSYEQYFGPGTRLTVT.